These 8 T cell receptor beta chains were sequenced from one sample in a study of cytomegalovirus exposure and HLA in healthy donors. PCR was performed using 60 Vbeta and 13 Jbeta primers. Profiled with immunoSEQ multiplex PCR; TCRdb holds only in-frame clones, not every one. The data contain 150,000 to 200,000 clones, roughly 79% of them singletons. Specimen: PBMCs. The receptors were sampled from a woman aged 40 to 50 in good health and CMV-seronegative.

The chain has TRBV11-2 and TRBJ2-7, with D perhaps matching TRBD1 (6 bases). In germline, CDR1 is SGHAT, CDR2 FQNNGV. With 5 bases removed from V and 2 bases from J, the gap between germline ends came to 19 bases. The CDR3 spans 16 residues. The CDR3 reads CASSNGATGGAYEQYF. The CDR3 DNA reads as TGTGCCAGCAGCAACGGGGCGACAGGTGGTGCCTACGAGCAGTACTTC.

V usage is TRBV19 and J usage is TRBJ1-2; the match to TRBD1 covers 7 bases. The CDR3 length is 12 residues. CDR1 LNHDA and CDR2 SQIVND come from the germline V gene (reference sequence). V shed 4 bases, J shed 7 bases, and the junction held 3 bases outside the gene matches. For the CDR3, the DNA is TGTGCCAGTAGTAAGACAGGGCTTGGCTACACCTTC. As protein: CASSKTGLGYTF. The full variable domain, in which reference TRBV19 and TRBJ1-2 provide the parts outside the CDR3, is DGGITQSPKYLFRKEGQNVTLSCEQNLNHDAMYWYRQDPGQGLRLIYYSQIVNDFQKGDIAEGYSVSREKKESFPLTVTSAQKNPTAFYLCASSKTGLGYTFGSGTRLTVV.

This clone was seen once. The chain recombines TRBV4-1 with TRBJ2-3; 7 bases fit TRBD2. The germline gives CDR1 MGHRA, CDR2 YSYEKL. The ends lost 0 bases at V and 2 bases at J; junction bases unmatched: 8. This CDR3 has 17 residues. This CDR3 reads CASSQEPREDFTDTQYF. The CDR3 region has the DNA TGCGCCAGCAGCCAAGAACCTCGGGAGGACTTCACAGATACGCAGTATTTT.

The chain couples TRBV6-5 to TRBJ1-1; no reliable D call. The V end was cut by 0 bases, the J end by 1 base, with 6 bases between. Germline V gene data show CDR1 as MNHEY and CDR2 as SVGAGI. The CDR3 covers 14 residues. CDR3 loop: CASSYSPGNTEAFF. The DNA of the CDR3 is TGTGCCAGCAGTTACTCCCCAGGGAACACTGAAGCTTTCTTT.

The chain uses TRBV19 and TRBJ2-5; possible D gene TRBD2, 5 bases. The CDR3 length is 16 residues. V was pared by 0 bases and J by 2 bases, with 13 bases between. Germline assignment: CDR1 LNHDA and CDR2 SQIVND (reference sequence). In DNA, the CDR3 is TGTGCCAGTAGTATAGACGTCTGGACTGTGCAAGAGACCCAGTACTTC. Protein product: CASSIDVWTVQETQYF.

This chain uses TRBV2 with TRBJ1-2, with D possibly matching TRBD1 (6 bases). Germline lookup yields CDR1 SNHLY and CDR2 FYNNEI. The CDR3 consists of 12 residues. V was shortened by 4 bases and J by 4 bases, with 7 bases between the two germline ends. CDR3 DNA: TGTGCCAGCAGTGGGACAGCCTATGGCTACACCTTC. This gives the protein CASSGTAYGYTF.

Regarding this clone: The same CDR3 arises from other DNA sequences in this sample as well. This chain links TRBV28 with TRBJ2-2; the D gene is possibly TRBD1 (5 bases). The germline gives CDR1 MDHEN, CDR2 SYDVKM. The length of the CDR3 is 16 residues. V shed 1 base and J shed 0 bases, with 9 bases lying between them. Here the CDR3 DNA reads TGTGCCAGCAGTTTATCAGGGCTACCGAACACCGGGGAGCTGTTTTTT. It codes for CASSLSGLPNTGELFF.

The genes are TRBV30 and TRBJ1-6, with 7 nucleotides matching TRBD1. Germline-derived CDR1 and CDR2 are GTSNPN and SVGIG (reference sequence). CDR3 length: 14 residues. V lost 3 bases, J lost 7 bases, and 6 bases stayed unmatched. The CDR3 sequence: CAWRATGVNSPLHF. The CDR3, as DNA: TGTGCCTGGAGGGCCACAGGGGTCAATTCACCCCTCCACTTT.